This T cell receptor (beta chain) derives from a study of cytomegalovirus exposure and HLA in healthy donors. Study outcomes and limitations: Immune exposure data for these donors was limited to CMV serostatus. Several of the most significant clusters appeared linked to common viral pathogens, based on a later analysis. In an earlier analysis, in some 600 donors, most V segments appeared productive either ~87% or ~30% of the time.

With respect to this clone: Its antigen remains unknown.

60 Vbeta and 13 Jbeta primers were used in PCR. The protocol was immunoSEQ multiplex PCR, while the TCRdb copy is restricted to in-frame clones and leaves out a portion. This sample contains approximately 170,000 clones. The length of the CDR3 is 14 residues. CDR1 is SNHLY, CDR2 FYNNEI, per germline. V trimming: 10 bases; J trimming: 7 bases; junction bases outside the gene matches: 14. The source of this sequence is a young woman in good health and CMV-seropositive. The V and J genes are TRBV2 and TRBJ1-2; 8 nucleotides line up with TRBD1. The sequenced material came from PBMCs. Here the CDR3 DNA reads TGTGCCACCAGGACAGGGAAGAACGTTAGTGGCTACACCTTC. Translating it yields CATRTGKNVSGYTF.